A selection of T cell receptor beta chains follows, all from one sample in a study of identical twins. TCRdb analysed the 5' RACE reads with MiXCR anew, one entry per CDR3 protein. The sample contains 420,000 or so distinct CDR3 sequences, approximately 17% of which appear only once. Sequenced input: naive T cells sorted from blood. These receptors originate from a man aged 50 or older in good health. Both conserved end residues are trimmed from each CDR3.

v_gene,CDR3aa
TRBV9,ASGLSLFGGNTIY
TRBV28,ASSLSGWGADTQY
TRBV15,ATSRTGVTNEQY
TRBV4-2,ASSQDGVAGNGNTIY
TRBV5-1,ASSRRLHRGTGELF
TRBV15,ATSRDLKPGQGRVYGYT
TRBV20-1,SAEIGAGGSYEQY
TRBV7-2,ASSELPEAAGNTIY
TRBV5-1,ASSLEFTVRELF
TRBV5-4,ASSRQDPSYEQY
TRBV5-6,ASSWRTGMNTGELF
TRBV5-1,ASSFQTGTGAEAF
TRBV12-3/TRBV12-4,ASSLATSQYNEQF
TRBV5-1,ASSLTSGGRWNEQF
TRBV5-1,ASSLETLSSYEQY
TRBV29-1,SVAEGQGAYGYT
TRBV6-1,ASSGTRPLKYQETQY
TRBV12-3/TRBV12-4,ASSFSGSRNTEAF
TRBV10-3,AISQGLAGDTDTQY
TRBV29-1,SVGMTGVNEKLF